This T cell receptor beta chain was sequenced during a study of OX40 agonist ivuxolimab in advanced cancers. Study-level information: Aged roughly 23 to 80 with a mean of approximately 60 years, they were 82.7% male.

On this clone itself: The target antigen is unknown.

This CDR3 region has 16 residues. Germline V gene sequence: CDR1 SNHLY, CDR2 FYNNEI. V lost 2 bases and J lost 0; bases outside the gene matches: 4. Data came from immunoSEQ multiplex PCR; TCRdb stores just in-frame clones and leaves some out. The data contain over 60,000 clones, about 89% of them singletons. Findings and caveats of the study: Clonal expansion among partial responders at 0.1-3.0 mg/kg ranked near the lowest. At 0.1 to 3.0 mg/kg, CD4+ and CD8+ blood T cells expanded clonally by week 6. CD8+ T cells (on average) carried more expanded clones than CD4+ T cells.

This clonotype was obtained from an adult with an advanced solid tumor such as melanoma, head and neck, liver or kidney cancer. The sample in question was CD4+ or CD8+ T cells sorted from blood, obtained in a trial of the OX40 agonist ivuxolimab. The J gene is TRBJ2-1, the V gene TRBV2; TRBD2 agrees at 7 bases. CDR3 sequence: CASSEFGLGSYNEQFF. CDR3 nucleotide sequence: TGTGCCAGCAGTGAATTTGGACTAGGCTCCTACAATGAGCAGTTCTTC.